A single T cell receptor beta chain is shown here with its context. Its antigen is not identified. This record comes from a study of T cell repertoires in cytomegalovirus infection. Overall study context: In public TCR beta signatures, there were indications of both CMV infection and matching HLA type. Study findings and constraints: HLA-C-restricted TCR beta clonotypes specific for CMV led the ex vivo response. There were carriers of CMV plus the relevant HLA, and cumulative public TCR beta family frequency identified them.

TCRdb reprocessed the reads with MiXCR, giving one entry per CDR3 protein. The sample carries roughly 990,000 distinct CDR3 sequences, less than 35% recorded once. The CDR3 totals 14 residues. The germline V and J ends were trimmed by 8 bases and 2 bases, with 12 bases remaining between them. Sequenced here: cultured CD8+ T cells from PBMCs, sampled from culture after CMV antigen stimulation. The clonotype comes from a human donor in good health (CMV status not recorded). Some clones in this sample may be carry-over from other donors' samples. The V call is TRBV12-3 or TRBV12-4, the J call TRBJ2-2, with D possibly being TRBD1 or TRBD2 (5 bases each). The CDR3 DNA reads TGTGCCAGCGTAGGAGGACACAACACCGGGGAGCTGTTTTTT. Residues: CASVGGHNTGELFF.